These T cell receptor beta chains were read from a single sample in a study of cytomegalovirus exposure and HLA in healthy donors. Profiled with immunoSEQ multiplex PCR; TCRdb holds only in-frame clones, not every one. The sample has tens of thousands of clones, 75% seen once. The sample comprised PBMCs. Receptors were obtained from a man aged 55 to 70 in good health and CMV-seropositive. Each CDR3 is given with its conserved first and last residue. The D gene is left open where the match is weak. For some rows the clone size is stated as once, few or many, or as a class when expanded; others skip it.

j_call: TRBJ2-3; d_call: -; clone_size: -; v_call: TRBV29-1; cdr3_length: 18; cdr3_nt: TGCAGCGTTGAGTTCTCACAATTAAAACAGGGAGACACAGATACGCAGTATTTT; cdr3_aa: CSVEFSQLKQGDTDTQYF
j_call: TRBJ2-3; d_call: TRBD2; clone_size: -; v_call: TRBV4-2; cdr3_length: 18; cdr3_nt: TGTGCCAGCAGCCAAGGGGGGAGGGGCCAATTAAGCACAGATACGCAGTATTTT; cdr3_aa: CASSQGGRGQLSTDTQYF
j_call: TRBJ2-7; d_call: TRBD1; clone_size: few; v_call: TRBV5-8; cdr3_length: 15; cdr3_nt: TGTGCCAGCAGTCCCACCGGGACAGGGTTCTACGAGCAGTACTTC; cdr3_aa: CASSPTGTGFYEQYF
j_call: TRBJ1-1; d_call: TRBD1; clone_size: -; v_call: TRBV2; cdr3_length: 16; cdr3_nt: TGTGCCAGCAGTGAAGCAGGGGGCTGGATGAACACTGAAGCTTTCTTT; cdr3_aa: CASSEAGGWMNTEAFF
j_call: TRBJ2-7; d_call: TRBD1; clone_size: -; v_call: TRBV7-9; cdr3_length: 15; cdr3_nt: TGTGCCAGCAGTTTTATTTCCGGGACAGGGAGCGAGCAGTACTTC; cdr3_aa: CASSFISGTGSEQYF
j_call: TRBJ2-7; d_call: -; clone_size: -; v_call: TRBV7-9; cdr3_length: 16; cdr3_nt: TGTGCCAGCAGCTTAGTCGGGCAGGGTAGCTCCTACGAGCAGTACTTC; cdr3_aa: CASSLVGQGSSYEQYF
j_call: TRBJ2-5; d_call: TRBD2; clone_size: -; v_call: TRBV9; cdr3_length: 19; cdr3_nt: TGTGCCAGCAGCGTAGGCTCGATTCTAGCGGGAGGGCCGGGAGAGACCCAGTACTTC; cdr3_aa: CASSVGSILAGGPGETQYF
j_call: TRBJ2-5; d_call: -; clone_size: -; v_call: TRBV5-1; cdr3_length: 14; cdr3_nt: TGCGCCAGCAGCTTCCAGGAGGCCCAAGAGACCCAGTACTTC; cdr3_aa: CASSFQEAQETQYF
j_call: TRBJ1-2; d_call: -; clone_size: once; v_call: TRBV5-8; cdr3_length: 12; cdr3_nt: TGTGCCAGCAGCTTGCAGGGGTATGGCTACACCTTC; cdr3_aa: CASSLQGYGYTF
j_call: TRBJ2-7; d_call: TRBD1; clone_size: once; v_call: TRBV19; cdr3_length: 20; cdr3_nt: TGTGCCAGTAGTATAGATCACAGGGGGCATGGGGTAGCGGGTTCCTACGAGCAGTACTTC; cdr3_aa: CASSIDHRGHGVAGSYEQYF
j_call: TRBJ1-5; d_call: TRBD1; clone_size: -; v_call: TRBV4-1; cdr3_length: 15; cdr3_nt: TGCGCCAGCAGCTTTCCGGGACAGGGGGTACAGCCCCAGCATTTT; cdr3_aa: CASSFPGQGVQPQHF
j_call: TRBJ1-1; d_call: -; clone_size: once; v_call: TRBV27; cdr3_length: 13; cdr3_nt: TGTGCCAGCAGTTTACAAGGGGCAGCTGAAGCTTTCTTT; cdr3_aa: CASSLQGAAEAFF
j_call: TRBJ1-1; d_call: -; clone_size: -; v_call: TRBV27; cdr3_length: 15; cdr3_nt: TGTGCCAGCAAGCACAGGGTTGATCTGAACACTGAAGCTTTCTTT; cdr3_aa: CASKHRVDLNTEAFF
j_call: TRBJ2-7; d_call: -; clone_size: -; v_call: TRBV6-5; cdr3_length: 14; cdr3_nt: TGTGCCAGCAGTGACCCCGGGGTGGGCTACGAGCAGTACTTC; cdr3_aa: CASSDPGVGYEQYF
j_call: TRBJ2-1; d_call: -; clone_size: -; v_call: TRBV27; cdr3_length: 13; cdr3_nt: TGTGCCAGCAGTTTGAGAAGGGGAAATGAGCAGTTCTTC; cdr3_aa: CASSLRRGNEQFF
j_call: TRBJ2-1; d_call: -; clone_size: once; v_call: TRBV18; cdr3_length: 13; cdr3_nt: TGTGCCAGCTCACCCCAGGGGACCAATGAGCAGTTCTTC; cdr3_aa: CASSPQGTNEQFF
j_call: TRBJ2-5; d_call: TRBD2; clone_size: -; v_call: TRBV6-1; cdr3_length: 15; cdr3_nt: TGTGCCAGCACTCTAGCGGGAGGTTCAATAGAGACCCAGTACTTC; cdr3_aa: CASTLAGGSIETQYF
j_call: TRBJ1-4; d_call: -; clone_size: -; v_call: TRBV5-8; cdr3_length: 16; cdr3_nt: TGTGCCAGCAGCTTTGGGGGAGGGACGCCTAATGAAAAACTGTTTTTT; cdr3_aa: CASSFGGGTPNEKLFF
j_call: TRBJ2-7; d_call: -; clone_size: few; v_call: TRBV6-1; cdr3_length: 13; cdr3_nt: TGTGCCAGCAAGACTGGATATTCCTACGAGCAGTACTTC; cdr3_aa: CASKTGYSYEQYF